This TCR beta chain was recovered during a study of blood T cell repertoires in COVID-19. Generated by immunoSEQ multiplex PCR, the TCRdb table keeps only in-frame clones and is missing some. The table shows over 150,000 clones, with more than 70% occurring only once. This clone was seen a single time. Germline-derived CDR1 and CDR2 are MNHEY and SMNVEV (reference sequence). V gave up 4 bases and J gave up 0 bases, with 10 bases separating them. This CDR3 is built from 15 residues. The V and J genes are TRBV27 and TRBJ1-3; D unresolved. This TCR derives from a man aged 45-65 years with COVID-19, enrolled during active disease. Sequencing was carried out using peripheral blood. The chain's CDR3 is CASSSTTHSGNTIYF. The CDR3 DNA is TGTGCCAGCAGTTCCACAACACACTCTGGAAACACCATATATTTT.